Following are 19 T cell receptor beta chains from one sample sequenced in a study of T cell responses to AZD1222 COVID-19 vaccine. The repertoire was sequenced with immunoSEQ multiplex PCR; TCRdb's copy has only in-frame clones and lacks some. Of 93,000 or so clones in the sample, roughly 91% are singletons; the top ten hold around 4.8%. Sequenced material: peripheral blood, taken on day 0 of AZD1222 vaccination. The receptor source for this set is an adult in good health.

This sequence joins TRBV2 and TRBJ1-2; possibly TRBD1 for D (5 bases). Germline CDR1 and CDR2: SNHLY and FYNNEI. The CDR3 contains 14 residues. V was cut by 5 bases and J by 3 bases, with 13 bases left in between. CDR3 residues: CASSISGGHYGYTF. The CDR3 DNA is TGTGCCAGCAGTATCTCCGGGGGACACTATGGCTACACCTTC.

This chain connects TRBV5-5 to TRBJ1-3; D is unresolved. With 6 bases removed from V and 8 bases from J, the gap between germline ends came to 18 bases. The CDR3 sequence is 14 residues long. The germline V gene encodes CDR1 SGHKS and CDR2 YYEKEE (reference sequence). CDR3 sequence reads: CASTETTGGDTIYF. CDR3 DNA: TGTGCCAGCACCGAGACGACCGGAGGAGACACCATATATTTT.

The rearrangement uses TRBV11-3 and TRBJ1-1; possible D gene TRBD1, 5 bases. This CDR3 has 14 amino acids. Trimming left V 5 bases short and J 3 bases short, with 13 bases between. CDR1 and CDR2 (germline): SGHNT, YENEEA. CDR3 sequence: CASSSGQGDTEAFF. CDR3 coding DNA: TGTGCCAGCAGCAGCGGTCAGGGTGACACTGAAGCTTTCTTT. The variable domain in full, with the rest retrieved from reference TRBV11-3 and TRBJ1-1, is EAGVVQSPRYKIIEKKQPVAFWCNPISGHNTLYWYLQNLGQGPELLIRYENEEAVDDSQLPKDRFSAERLKGVDSTLKIQPAELGDSAVYLCASSSGQGDTEAFFGQGTRLTVV.

The chain carries TRBV4-2 and TRBJ2-1; D perhaps matches TRBD1 (5 bases). Germline V gene lookup returns CDR1 LGHNA and CDR2 YNFKEQ. V was trimmed by 0 bases and J by 6 bases, leaving 21 bases between them. This CDR3 spans 18 amino acids. CDR3 sequence: CASSQDFAARVIPNEQFF. The CDR3, as DNA: TGTGCCAGCAGCCAAGATTTTGCGGCCAGGGTAATTCCCAATGAGCAGTTCTTC.

The V and J genes are TRBV6-5 and TRBJ1-3, with 9 bases lining up with TRBD1. CDR3 size: 16 residues. Germline V lookup: CDR1 MNHEY, CDR2 SVGAGI. V lost 4 bases to trimming and J lost 3 bases; unmatched junction nucleotides: 7. The CDR3 DNA reads TGTGCCAGCAGTTCCTACAGGGGGCAGGGTGGAAACACCATATATTTT. Its translation: CASSSYRGQGGNTIYF.

This chain connects TRBV4-1 to TRBJ2-1, with TRBD2 matching 8 bases. Germline loops: CDR1 MGHRA, CDR2 YSYEKL. J gave up 6 bases and V 6 bases, and 16 bases lay outside the gene matches. This CDR3 contains 17 residues. For the CDR3, the DNA is TGCGCCAGCAGGCCCTCCCCCACTAGCGGCGAAATCAATGAGCAGTTCTTC. Protein: CASRPSPTSGEINEQFF.

The chain couples TRBV3-1 (or the pseudogene TRBV3-2) to TRBJ2-1; D gene unclear. Trimming stripped 1 base from V and 2 bases from J, with 12 bases between. The CDR3 is 16 residues long. Germline values: CDR1 LGHDT, CDR2 YNNKEL (reference sequence). The CDR3 loop is CASSQVQIAPYNEQFF. CDR3 bases: TGTGCCAGCAGCCAAGTTCAAATAGCCCCCTACAATGAGCAGTTCTTC.

The genes are TRBV10-3 and TRBJ1-1, with D hard to call. The CDR3 runs to 13 residues. Per germline, CDR1 ENHRY and CDR2 SYGVKD. V lost 11 bases and J 0 bases, leaving 13 bases between the germline ends. The CDR3 here is CAARLGMNTEAFF. The CDR3 nucleotides are TGTGCCGCCCGATTGGGAATGAACACTGAAGCTTTCTTT.

This chain joins TRBV6-1 and TRBJ2-3; D tentatively reads TRBD1 or TRBD2 (5 bases each). V was pared by 3 bases and J by 4 bases, with 14 bases between. The CDR3 has 15 amino acids. Germline CDR1 MNHNS, CDR2 SASEGT. CDR3 in amino acids: CASSEALLGADTQYF. The CDR3 coding sequence is TGTGCCAGCAGTGAGGCACTTTTGGGGGCAGATACGCAGTATTTT.

The chain links TRBV7-8 to TRBJ1-5, with a tentative D call TRBD1 (5 bases). V lost 3 bases, J lost 8 bases, and 17 bases lay in between. Germline CDR1 reads SGHVS; CDR2 reads FQNEAQ. The CDR3 loop spans 15 amino acids. The CDR3 DNA follows: TGTGCCAGCAGCTTGGGGCCTCGGGTGGGGGAGCCCCAGCATTTT. This gives the protein CASSLGPRVGEPQHF.

V gene TRBV20-1 combines with J gene TRBJ2-7; 10 nucleotides agree with TRBD2. V lost 3 bases and J lost 3; bases outside the gene matches: 5. In germline, CDR1 is DFQATT, CDR2 SNEGSKA (reference sequence). There are 14 residues in the CDR3. CDR3 sequence reads: CSASSSGGSYEQYF. The CDR3 DNA reads TGCAGTGCTAGTTCTAGCGGGGGTAGCTACGAGCAGTACTTC.

The J gene is TRBJ2-7, the V gene TRBV11-3; D gene ambiguous. Trimming stripped 0 bases from V and 3 bases from J, with 6 bases between. The CDR3 runs to 13 residues. CDR1 and CDR2 (germline): SGHNT, YENEEA. The CDR3 is CASSLDLGYEQYF. CDR3 in DNA: TGTGCCAGCAGCTTAGATCTGGGCTACGAGCAGTACTTC.

The gene calls are TRBV28 and TRBJ2-7; 12 positions match TRBD2. The V segment lost 6 bases and the J segment 7 bases; nucleotides outside the gene matches: 10. There are 15 residues in the CDR3. Germline CDR1 reads MDHEN; CDR2 reads SYDVKM. The CDR3 here is CASRETSGGRLEQYF. The CDR3 bases are TGTGCCAGCAGGGAGACTAGCGGGGGCCGCCTGGAGCAGTACTTC.

This rearrangement joins TRBV28 to TRBJ1-1, with D perhaps matching TRBD1 (5 bases). Deletions cut 3 bases from V and 5 bases from J, with 10 bases between. The CDR3 consists of 13 residues. Germline V gene sequence: CDR1 MDHEN, CDR2 SYDVKM. The CDR3 protein is CASSLGGSTEAFF. The CDR3 region has the DNA TGTGCCAGCAGTTTGGGGGGGAGTACTGAAGCTTTCTTT.

The V and J genes are TRBV27 and TRBJ1-3; D gene unclear. V lost 5 bases and J 0 bases, leaving 17 bases between the germline ends. This CDR3 region has 17 residues. The germline gives CDR1 MNHEY, CDR2 SMNVEV (reference sequence). The CDR3 DNA follows: TGTGCCAGCAGTCCACTACAATCGCTGGGCTCTGGAAACACCATATATTTT. This codes for CASSPLQSLGSGNTIYF.

This clone was detected once. The rearrangement joins TRBV28 to TRBJ2-7; D may be TRBD1 (5 bases). The germline gives CDR1 MDHEN, CDR2 SYDVKM. The V end was cut by 4 bases, the J end by 0 bases, with 13 bases between. The CDR3 loop spans 15 amino acids. The CDR3 reads CASSSWTSSSYEQYF. The CDR3 coding sequence is TGTGCCAGCAGTTCTTGGACAAGCAGCTCCTACGAGCAGTACTTC.

The chain employs TRBV19 and TRBJ2-5; D remains ambiguous. V was pared by 4 bases and J by 5 bases, with 17 bases between. CDR1 LNHDA and CDR2 SQIVND come from the germline V gene (reference sequence). This CDR3 spans 15 amino acids. CDR3 DNA: TGTGCCAGTAGTAGTGTCGCGCCGCCTGGGGAGACCCAGTACTTC. Its translation is CASSSVAPPGETQYF.

This CDR3 reads CAISTDTQYF. The CDR3 DNA reads TGTGCCATCTCCACAGATACGCAGTATTTT. The chain uses TRBV7-9 and TRBJ2-3; unclear D gene. Germline lookup yields CDR1 SEHNR and CDR2 FQNEAQ (reference sequence). With 10 bases removed from V and 2 bases from J, the gap between germline ends came to 4 bases. This CDR3 comprises 10 residues.

The rearrangement joins TRBV4-2 to TRBJ1-1, with D perhaps matching TRBD1 (5 bases). This CDR3 comprises 15 residues. Germline V lookup: CDR1 LGHNA, CDR2 YNFKEQ. Trimming left V 0 bases short and J 3 bases short, with 11 bases between. The CDR3 sequence is CASSQDRSGYTEAFF. In DNA, the CDR3 is TGTGCCAGCAGCCAAGATCGTTCAGGGTACACTGAAGCTTTCTTT.